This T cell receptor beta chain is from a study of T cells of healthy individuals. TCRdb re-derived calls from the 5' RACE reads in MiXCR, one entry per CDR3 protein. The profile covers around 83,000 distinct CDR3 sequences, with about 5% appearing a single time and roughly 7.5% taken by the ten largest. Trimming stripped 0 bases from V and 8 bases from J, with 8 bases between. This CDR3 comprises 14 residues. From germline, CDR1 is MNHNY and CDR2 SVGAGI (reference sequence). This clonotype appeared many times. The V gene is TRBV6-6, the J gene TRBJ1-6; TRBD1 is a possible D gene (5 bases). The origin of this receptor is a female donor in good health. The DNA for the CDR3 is TGTGCCAGCAGTTACTCTCAGGGCGATTCACCCCTCCACTTT. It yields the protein CASSYSQGDSPLHF.